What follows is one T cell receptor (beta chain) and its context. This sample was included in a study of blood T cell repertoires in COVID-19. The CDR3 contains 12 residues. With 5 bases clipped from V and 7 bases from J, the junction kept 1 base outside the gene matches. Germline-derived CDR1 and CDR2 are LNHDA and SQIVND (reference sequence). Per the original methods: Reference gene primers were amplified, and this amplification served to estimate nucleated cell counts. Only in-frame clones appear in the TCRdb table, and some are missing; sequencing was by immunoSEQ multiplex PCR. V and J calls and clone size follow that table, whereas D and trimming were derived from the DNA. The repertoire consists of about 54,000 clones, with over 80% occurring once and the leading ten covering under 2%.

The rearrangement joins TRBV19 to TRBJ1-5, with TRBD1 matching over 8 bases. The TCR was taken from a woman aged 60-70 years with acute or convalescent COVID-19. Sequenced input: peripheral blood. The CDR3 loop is CASSYRGQPQHF. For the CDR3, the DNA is TGTGCCAGTAGTTACAGGGGGCAGCCCCAGCATTTT.